The 23 T cell receptor beta chains below were found in one sample sequenced in a study of cytomegalovirus exposure and HLA in healthy donors. PCR used 60 Vbeta primers and 13 Jbeta primers. The assay was immunoSEQ multiplex PCR, and TCRdb's table has in-frame clones only and misses some. The profile shows about 160,000 clones, roughly 85% of them singletons. The sample comprised PBMCs. Every receptor here comes from a man aged 25 to 40 in good health and CMV-seronegative.

V is TRBV5-4 and J is TRBJ2-2, with TRBD1 matching over 9 bases. Germline CDR1 reads SGHNT; CDR2 reads YYREEE (reference sequence). J lost 5 bases, V lost 1 base, and 9 bases had no gene match. This CDR3 has 17 amino acids. DNA of the CDR3: TGTGCCAGCAGCTTGCCTCCAGGGACAGGGAATACCGGGGAGCTGTTTTTT. Residues: CASSLPPGTGNTGELFF.

The V gene is TRBV5-1, the J gene TRBJ2-7; 7 bases fit TRBD1. The CDR3 contains 14 residues. Germline CDR1 is SGHRS and CDR2 is YFSETQ. The V segment lost 7 bases and the J segment 3 bases; nucleotides outside the gene matches: 10. The CDR3 sequence: CASGPGQHIYEQYF. CDR3 DNA: TGCGCCAGCGGGCCGGGACAGCACATCTACGAGCAGTACTTC. The full variable domain, its missing parts supplied by reference TRBV5-1 and TRBJ2-7, is KAGVTQTPRYLIKTRGQQVTLSCSPISGHRSVSWYQQTPGQGLQFLFEYFSETQRNKGNFPGRFSGRQFSNSRSEMNVSTLELGDSALYLCASGPGQHIYEQYFGPGTRLTVT.

The chain is built from TRBV6-5 and TRBJ1-2; perhaps TRBD1 as D (5 bases). Between the trimmed V and J ends, which lost 2 bases and 2 bases, there was a span of 6 bases. Germline CDR1 MNHEY, CDR2 SVGAGI. The length of the CDR3 is 13 residues. In DNA form, the CDR3 reads TGTGCCAGCAGTTACCCAGGGAACTATGGCTACACCTTC. Its translation: CASSYPGNYGYTF.

The chain joins TRBV5-4 to TRBJ1-1; D perhaps matches TRBD1 (5 bases). Germline lookup yields CDR1 SGHNT and CDR2 YYREEE (reference sequence). The germline V and J ends were trimmed by 4 bases and 2 bases, with 12 bases remaining between them. The CDR3 has 14 amino acids. CDR3 region: CASSTDSTNTEAFF. DNA for the CDR3: TGTGCCAGCAGCACCGACAGCACAAACACTGAAGCTTTCTTT.

This clone was picked up one time. The chain combines TRBV7-2 with TRBJ1-2, with 9 bases identical to TRBD1. The CDR3 contains 15 residues. Unmatched junction bases numbered 11, after V lost 7 bases and J lost 5 bases. CDR1 and CDR2 from the germline V gene are SGHTA and FQGNSA. The CDR3 DNA reads as TGTGCCAGCAATCCGGGACAGGGCTTGCGGTATGGCTACACCTTC. It codes for CASNPGQGLRYGYTF.

This rearrangement joins TRBV28 to TRBJ1-4; 7 bases fit TRBD1. In germline, CDR1 is MDHEN, CDR2 SYDVKM. The V and J ends lost 6 bases and 8 bases, in that order; junction bases with no gene match: 12. The CDR3 is 15 residues long. CDR3 residues: CASSRADRALEKLFF. As DNA, the CDR3 is TGTGCCAGCAGCCGGGCCGACAGGGCTTTAGAAAAACTGTTTTTT.

This clone was seen once. The chain is built from TRBV2 and TRBJ2-5; 9 bases align to TRBD1. The closer fit of TRBJ2-7 to the DNA end suggests the J call may be wrong. Per germline, CDR1 SNHLY and CDR2 FYNNEI. This CDR3 has 15 residues. CDR3 sequence: CASSEVTGGSYEQYF. In DNA form, the CDR3 reads TGTGCCAGCAGTGAGGTGACAGGGGGCTCCTACGAGCAGTACTTC.

This clone was observed a handful of times. The rearrangement joins TRBV5-6 to TRBJ1-3, with TRBD1 identical over 9 bases. J gave up 4 bases and V 3 bases, and 5 bases lay outside the gene matches. In germline, CDR1 is SGHDT, CDR2 YYEEEE. This CDR3 region has 15 residues. CDR3 nucleotides: TGTGCCAGCAGCTGGACAGGGGCGGGAGGAAACACCATATATTTT. It is translated as CASSWTGAGGNTIYF.

The chain joins TRBV19 to TRBJ1-4; D is undetermined. V shed 4 bases and J shed 6 bases, with 6 bases lying between them. This CDR3 is 12 amino acids long. Germline V gives CDR1 LNHDA, CDR2 SQIVND (reference sequence). This chain's CDR3 is CASSTLDEKLFF. The CDR3 coding sequence is TGTGCCAGTAGTACACTTGATGAAAAACTGTTTTTT. The variable domain in full, with the rest retrieved from reference TRBV19 and TRBJ1-4, is DGGITQSPKYLFRKEGQNVTLSCEQNLNHDAMYWYRQDPGQGLRLIYYSQIVNDFQKGDIAEGYSVSREKKESFPLTVTSAQKNPTAFYLCASSTLDEKLFFGSGTQLSVL.

The genes are TRBV4-3 and TRBJ2-5; D not certain. Matching the DNA end better, TRBJ2-7 makes the J call doubtful. Per germline, CDR1 LGHNA and CDR2 YSLEER. There are 15 residues in the CDR3. Here the CDR3 reads CASSRAAASSYEQYF. The DNA for the CDR3 is TGCGCCAGCAGCCGCGCGGCAGCCTCCTCCTACGAGCAGTACTTC.

This chain connects TRBV4-1 to TRBJ2-1; TRBD1 matches 10 bases. The CDR3 sequence is 17 residues long. Germline CDR1 is MGHRA and CDR2 is YSYEKL. Trimming took 3 bases from V and 6 from J; bases not matched to a gene: 11. The CDR3 DNA sequence: TGCGCCAGCAGCCATTCCCGGGACAGGGGTGTGGGCAATGAGCAGTTCTTC. It encodes CASSHSRDRGVGNEQFF.

The chain recombines TRBV30 with TRBJ2-7; 9 nucleotides line up with TRBD2. This CDR3 region has 15 residues. Trimming removed 0 bases from V and 5 bases from J; junction bases left unmatched: 8. The germline V gene encodes CDR1 GTSNPN and CDR2 SVGIG (reference sequence). The CDR3 protein is CAWSVFSGRFHEQYF. The CDR3 bases are TGTGCCTGGAGTGTATTTAGCGGGAGATTCCACGAGCAGTACTTC.

V is TRBV10-1 and J is TRBJ2-7; TRBD1 agrees at 8 bases. The junction had 5 bases not matched to a gene; V was cut back by 0 bases and J by 1 base. Per germline, CDR1 WNHNN and CDR2 SYGVQD (reference sequence). CDR3 length: 16 amino acids. The DNA for the CDR3 is TGCGCCAGCAGTGAGTCGGGGGACAGGAGATCCTACGAGCAGTACTTC. Amino acid sequence: CASSESGDRRSYEQYF.

CDR3 coding DNA: TGCGCCAGCAGCCTAGGGACAGGGGATACCTACGAGCAGTACTTC. Translating it yields CASSLGTGDTYEQYF. This rearrangement joins TRBV5-1 to TRBJ2-7; 10 bases fit TRBD1. V shed 4 bases and J 2 bases; nucleotides not matched to a gene: 6. The CDR3 consists of 15 residues. The germline V gene has CDR1 SGHRS and CDR2 YFSETQ.

The rearrangement uses TRBV30 and TRBJ2-3; D gene ambiguous. V lost 0 bases to trimming and J lost 4 bases, with 11 bases between them. The CDR3 is made up of 14 amino acids. Looked up from germline, CDR1 is GTSNPN and CDR2 is SVGIG (reference sequence). The DNA of the CDR3 is TGTGCCTGGAGTGTACTCTCTAGTGCAGATACGCAGTATTTT. Translating it yields CAWSVLSSADTQYF.

This chain uses TRBV28 with TRBJ1-5; no clear D gene. Per germline, CDR1 MDHEN and CDR2 SYDVKM. Between the trimmed V and J ends, which lost 5 bases and 0 bases, there was a span of 11 bases. The length of the CDR3 is 15 residues. CDR3 coding DNA: TGTGCCAGCAGTCGAACATTCAATAGCAATCAGCCCCAGCATTTT. Translating gives CASSRTFNSNQPQHF. The complete variable domain, with remaining parts taken from reference TRBV28 and TRBJ1-5, reads DVKVTQSSRYLVKRTGEKVFLECVQDMDHENMFWYRQDPGLGLRLIYFSYDVKMKEKGDIPEGYSVSREKKERFSLILESASTNQTSMYLCASSRTFNSNQPQHFGDGTRLSIL.

The V and J genes are TRBV19 and TRBJ1-6; TRBD1 matches 9 bases. Germline CDR1 reads LNHDA; CDR2 reads SQIVND (reference sequence). J lost 8 bases, V lost 9 bases, and 8 bases had no gene match. This CDR3 comprises 14 residues. CDR3 in amino acids: CASRPGTGYSPLHF. DNA for the CDR3: TGTGCCAGCAGGCCCGGGACAGGGTATTCACCCCTCCACTTT.

The rearrangement joins TRBV7-9 to TRBJ2-2, with D maybe TRBD1 (6 bases). V was shortened by 5 bases and J by 5 bases, with 15 bases between the two germline ends. The CDR3 runs to 15 residues. Germline values: CDR1 SEHNR, CDR2 FQNEAQ (reference sequence). CDR3 bases: TGTGCCAGCAGCCGAGAAACAGGGCCGACCGGGGAGCTGTTTTTT. Protein sequence: CASSRETGPTGELFF.

This rearrangement joins TRBV19 to TRBJ1-2; D gene uncertain. Trimming took off 8 bases at V and 5 bases at J, with 15 bases between the two ends. CDR1 LNHDA and CDR2 SQIVND come from the germline V gene (reference sequence). This CDR3 has 13 residues. The CDR3 coding sequence is TGTGCCAGTTCGGGAGGGAACGCTTATGGCTACACCTTC. This encodes CASSGGNAYGYTF.

This chain links TRBV6-5 with TRBJ1-5; D unresolved. V lost 4 bases, J lost 0 bases, and 13 bases lay in between. Germline CDR1 and CDR2: MNHEY and SVGAGI. The CDR3 is 16 amino acids. The CDR3 protein is CASSSVGLNSNQPQHF. The DNA of the CDR3 is TGTGCCAGCAGTTCTGTTGGACTGAATAGCAATCAGCCCCAGCATTTT.

This chain connects TRBV28 to TRBJ2-3; 11 bases align to TRBD2. The J segment lost 2 bases and the V segment lost 3 bases, leaving 4 bases of the junction unmatched. CDR1 is MDHEN, CDR2 SYDVKM, per germline. The CDR3 runs to 16 residues. DNA for the CDR3: TGTGCCAGCAGTTTCCCGGGACTAGCGGACACAGATACGCAGTATTTT. Amino acid sequence: CASSFPGLADTDTQYF.

The chain combines TRBV15 with TRBJ1-1; weak D call: TRBD1 (5 bases). This CDR3 is built from 12 residues. Trimming cost V 5 bases and J 11 bases, with 15 bases left between them. Germline CDR1 LNHNV, CDR2 YYDKDF (reference sequence). The CDR3 loop is CATSFPSRAAFF. In DNA, the CDR3 is TGTGCCACCAGCTTTCCGTCCAGGGCGGCTTTCTTT.

The chain recombines TRBV30 with TRBJ2-7; D possibly corresponds to TRBD1 (5 bases). Deletions cut 0 bases from V and 1 base from J, with 7 bases between. This CDR3 is built from 13 residues. Germline-derived CDR1 and CDR2 are GTSNPN and SVGIG (reference sequence). CDR3 in amino acids: CAWSVKGSYEQYF. DNA of the CDR3: TGTGCCTGGAGTGTAAAGGGGTCCTACGAGCAGTACTTC.